Listed below are T cell receptor beta chains from one sample, sequenced in a study of T cell changes during pregnancy in multiple sclerosis. Sequenced by immunoSEQ multiplex PCR; TCRdb stores in-frame clones only, minus some. In the table there are around 88,000 clones, around 92% of which are singletons. This specimen consisted of peripheral blood, obtained in the first trimester of pregnancy. All receptors come from a female donor with multiple sclerosis, enrolled in a pregnancy study. The conserved cysteine and the conserved F or W are not part of the CDR3 here. Each record gives: clone size, V gene, J gene, CDR3 protein. Some rows have no size entry. The others give once, few or many, or a class for an expanded clone.

size: once
V: TRBV25-1
J: TRBJ2-3
CDR3: ASSDPLAVRQY

size: -
V: TRBV2
J: TRBJ2-6
CDR3: ASSGPSGRVPNVLT

size: -
V: TRBV10-3
J: TRBJ1-4
CDR3: ASSGDATNEKLF

size: once
V: TRBV6-5
J: TRBJ1-1
CDR3: ASSYKDSEAF

size: -
V: TRBV2
J: TRBJ2-2
CDR3: ASSATGWQPGELF

size: -
V: TRBV9
J: TRBJ2-1
CDR3: ASGTSGSPLGYNEQF

size: -
V: TRBV10-3
J: TRBJ1-2
CDR3: AISTITLDRGNYGYT

size: -
V: TRBV28
J: TRBJ2-6
CDR3: ASSTHTNVLT

size: -
V: TRBV7-8
J: TRBJ2-1
CDR3: ASSIKYRDSGEQF

size: -
V: TRBV5-1
J: TRBJ2-5
CDR3: ASSTARLAEETQY

size: -
V: TRBV5-1
J: TRBJ2-3
CDR3: ASSLGQKVTDTQY

size: -
V: TRBV7-8
J: TRBJ1-5
CDR3: ASSLEQWSDNQPQH

size: -
V: TRBV5-1
J: TRBJ1-2
CDR3: ASSTGLKDGYT

size: -
V: TRBV7-8
J: TRBJ2-1
CDR3: ASSRPRVFHRDGEQF

size: -
V: TRBV7-3
J: TRBJ2-1
CDR3: ASSLTEANEQF

size: -
V: TRBV6-1
J: TRBJ1-5
CDR3: ASSEAPEGASNQPQH

size: -
V: TRBV7-2
J: TRBJ1-5
CDR3: ASSTDSAANQPQH

size: -
V: TRBV5-1
J: TRBJ2-7
CDR3: ASSPTTTGYEQY

size: few
V: TRBV2
J: TRBJ2-2
CDR3: ATQGGTTGELF

size: -
V: TRBV4-3
J: TRBJ2-3
CDR3: ASSQDGHSSYTQY

size: -
V: TRBV27
J: TRBJ2-5
CDR3: ASSMIAGGGGETQY

size: -
V: TRBV7-2
J: TRBJ2-3
CDR3: ASSIQGQGTGADTQY

size: once
V: TRBV28
J: TRBJ2-7
CDR3: ASSLLVSEQY

size: -
V: TRBV6-6
J: TRBJ2-7
CDR3: ASRPRVEGYEQY

size: -
V: TRBV5-6
J: TRBJ2-1
CDR3: ASSPGHLEQF

size: -
V: TRBV28
J: TRBJ2-3
CDR3: ASSGTLVGGPFTQY

size: -
V: TRBV4-1
J: TRBJ2-2
CDR3: ASSQAGTGATGELF

size: -
V: TRBV5-1
J: TRBJ2-5
CDR3: ASSSRTSGSTETQY

size: -
V: TRBV7-9
J: TRBJ2-5
CDR3: ASSSLAGAETQY

size: -
V: TRBV29-1
J: TRBJ1-1
CDR3: SVQGRHRTEAF

size: -
V: TRBV27
J: TRBJ2-1
CDR3: ASRSGSYNEQF

size: -
V: TRBV7-2
J: TRBJ1-2
CDR3: ASSLDRVLYGYT

size: -
V: TRBV18
J: TRBJ1-1
CDR3: ASSPGQYLEAF

size: -
V: TRBV4-3
J: TRBJ2-5
CDR3: ATGSGRTGGTQY

size: -
V: TRBV7-9
J: TRBJ2-5
CDR3: ASSSYRGQETQY

size: -
V: TRBV4-1
J: TRBJ2-1
CDR3: ASSQVGLAGLNEQF

size: -
V: TRBV28
J: TRBJ2-1
CDR3: ASSSTGGREQF

size: -
V: TRBV27
J: TRBJ2-7
CDR3: ASSQDWAGAVYEQY

size: -
V: TRBV25-1
J: TRBJ1-3
CDR3: ASSEYIPDRFSGNTIY

size: -
V: TRBV2
J: TRBJ2-7
CDR3: ASSESSYEQY

size: -
V: TRBV27
J: TRBJ2-5
CDR3: ASSPRTSGGRETQY

size: -
V: TRBV6-1
J: TRBJ2-6
CDR3: ASSEIIGVHLSGANVLT

size: -
V: TRBV7-2
J: TRBJ1-4
CDR3: ASSRERTNEKLF

size: -
V: TRBV5-6
J: TRBJ2-7
CDR3: ASSRTSGSLYEQY